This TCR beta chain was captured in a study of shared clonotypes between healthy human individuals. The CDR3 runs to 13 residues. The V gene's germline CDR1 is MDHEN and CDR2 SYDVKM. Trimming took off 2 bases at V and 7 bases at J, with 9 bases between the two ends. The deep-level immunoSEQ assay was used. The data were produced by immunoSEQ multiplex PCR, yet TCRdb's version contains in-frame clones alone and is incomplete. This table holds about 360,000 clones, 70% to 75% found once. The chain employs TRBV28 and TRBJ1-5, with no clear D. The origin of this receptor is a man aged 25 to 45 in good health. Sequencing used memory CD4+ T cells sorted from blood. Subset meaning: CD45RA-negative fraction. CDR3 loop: CASSLQQRQPQHF. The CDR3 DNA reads TGTGCCAGCAGTTTACAACAGCGGCAGCCCCAGCATTTT.